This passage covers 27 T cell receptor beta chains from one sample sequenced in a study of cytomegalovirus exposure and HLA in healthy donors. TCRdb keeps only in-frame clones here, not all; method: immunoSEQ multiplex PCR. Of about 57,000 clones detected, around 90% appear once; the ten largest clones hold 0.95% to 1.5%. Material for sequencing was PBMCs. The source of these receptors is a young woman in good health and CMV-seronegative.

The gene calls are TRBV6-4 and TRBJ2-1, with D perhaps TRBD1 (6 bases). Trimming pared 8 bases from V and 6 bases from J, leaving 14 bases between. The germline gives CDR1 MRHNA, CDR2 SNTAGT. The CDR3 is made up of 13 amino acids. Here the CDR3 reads CASGTGFRNEQFF. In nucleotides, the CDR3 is TGTGCCAGCGGAACAGGGTTTCGCAATGAGCAGTTCTTC.

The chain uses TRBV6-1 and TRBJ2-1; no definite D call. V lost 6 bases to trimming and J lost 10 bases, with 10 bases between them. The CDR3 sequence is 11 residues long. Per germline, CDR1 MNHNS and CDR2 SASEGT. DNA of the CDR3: TGTGCCAGCAGCGAGGTGGCAGAGCAGTTCTTC. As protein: CASSEVAEQFF.

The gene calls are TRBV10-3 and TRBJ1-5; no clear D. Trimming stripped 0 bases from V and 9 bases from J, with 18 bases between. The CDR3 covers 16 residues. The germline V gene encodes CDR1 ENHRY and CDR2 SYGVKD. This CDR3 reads CAISESDGGYLGPQHF. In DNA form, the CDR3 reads TGTGCCATCAGTGAGTCGGACGGAGGTTATCTCGGGCCCCAGCATTTT.

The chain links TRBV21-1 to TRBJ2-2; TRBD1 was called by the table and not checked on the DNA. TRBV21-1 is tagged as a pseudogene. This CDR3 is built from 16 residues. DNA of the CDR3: TGTGCCAGCAGCACAGACAGGGATAAGGGCACCGGGGAGCTGTTTTTT. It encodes CASSTDRDKGTGELFF.

As DNA, the CDR3 is TGTGCCAGCAGTCCTGGGACTAGCGGGATAGACGTAGAGACCCAGTACTTC. This encodes CASSPGTSGIDVETQYF. The V call is TRBV28, the J call TRBJ2-5; 13 nucleotides align to TRBD2. Germline V gene sequence: CDR1 MDHEN, CDR2 SYDVKM. The V segment lost 5 bases and the J segment 4 bases; nucleotides outside the gene matches: 10. The CDR3 sequence is 17 residues long.

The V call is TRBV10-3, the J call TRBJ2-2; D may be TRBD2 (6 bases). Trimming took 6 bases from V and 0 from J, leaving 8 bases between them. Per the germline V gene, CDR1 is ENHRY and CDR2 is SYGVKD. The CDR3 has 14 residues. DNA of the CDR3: TGTGCCATCAGCGGGACTGCGAACACCGGGGAGCTGTTTTTT. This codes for CAISGTANTGELFF.

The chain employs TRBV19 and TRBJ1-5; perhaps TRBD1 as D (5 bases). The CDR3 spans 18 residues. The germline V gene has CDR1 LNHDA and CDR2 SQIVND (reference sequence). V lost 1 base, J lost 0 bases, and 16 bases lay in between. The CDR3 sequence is CASSIATRQTLSNQPQHF. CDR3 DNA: TGTGCCAGTAGTATAGCAACCCGACAGACCCTTAGCAATCAGCCCCAGCATTTT.

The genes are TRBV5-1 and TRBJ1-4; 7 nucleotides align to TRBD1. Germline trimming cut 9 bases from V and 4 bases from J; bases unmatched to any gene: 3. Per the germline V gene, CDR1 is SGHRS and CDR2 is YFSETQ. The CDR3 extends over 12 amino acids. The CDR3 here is CATRDSNEKLFF. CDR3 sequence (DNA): TGCGCCACCCGGGACAGTAATGAAAAACTGTTTTTT. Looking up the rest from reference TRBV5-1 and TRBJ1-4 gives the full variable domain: KAGVTQTPRYLIKTRGQQVTLSCSPISGHRSVSWYQQTPGQGLQFLFEYFSETQRNKGNFPGRFSGRQFSNSRSEMNVSTLELGDSALYLCATRDSNEKLFFGSGTQLSVL.

The CDR3 sequence: CASSQDGRKQYF. The CDR3 DNA follows: TGCGCCAGCAGCCAAGACGGTCGAAAGCAGTACTTC. The genes are TRBV4-1 and TRBJ2-7; D gene uncertain. Germline assignment: CDR1 MGHRA and CDR2 YSYEKL. The CDR3 spans 12 residues. Trimming shortened V by 0 bases and J by 8 bases, and 8 bases separated the two germline ends.

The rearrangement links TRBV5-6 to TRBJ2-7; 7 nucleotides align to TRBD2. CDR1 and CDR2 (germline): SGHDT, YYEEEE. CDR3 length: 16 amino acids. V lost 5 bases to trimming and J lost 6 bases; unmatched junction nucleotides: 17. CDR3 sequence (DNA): TGTGCCAGCAGTCTTGGGGGGTTTGGGGAGGGCTGCGAGCAGTACTTC. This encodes CASSLGGFGEGCEQYF.

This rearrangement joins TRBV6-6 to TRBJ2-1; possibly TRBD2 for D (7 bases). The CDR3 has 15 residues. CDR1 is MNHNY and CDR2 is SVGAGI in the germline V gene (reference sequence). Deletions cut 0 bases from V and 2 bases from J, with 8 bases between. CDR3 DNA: TGTGCCAGCAGTTACTCGGGGGGGCCCTACAATGAGCAGTTCTTC. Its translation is CASSYSGGPYNEQFF.

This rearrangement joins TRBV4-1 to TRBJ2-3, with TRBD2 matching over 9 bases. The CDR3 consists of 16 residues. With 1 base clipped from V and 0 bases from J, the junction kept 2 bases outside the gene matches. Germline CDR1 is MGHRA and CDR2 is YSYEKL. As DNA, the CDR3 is TGCGCCAGCAGCCAAGTCCTAGCGGGGAGCACAGATACGCAGTATTTT. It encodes CASSQVLAGSTDTQYF.

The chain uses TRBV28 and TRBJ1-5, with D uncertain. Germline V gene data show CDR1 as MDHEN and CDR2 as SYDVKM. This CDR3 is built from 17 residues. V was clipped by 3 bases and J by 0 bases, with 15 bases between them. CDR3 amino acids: CASSLPLVVISNQPQHF. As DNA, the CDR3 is TGTGCCAGCAGTTTGCCCCTAGTAGTAATTAGCAATCAGCCCCAGCATTTT.

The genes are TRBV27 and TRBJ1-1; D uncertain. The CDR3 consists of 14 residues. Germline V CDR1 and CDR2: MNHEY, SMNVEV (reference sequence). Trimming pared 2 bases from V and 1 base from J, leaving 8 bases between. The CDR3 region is CASSLIGGNTEAFF. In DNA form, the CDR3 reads TGTGCCAGCAGTTTAATCGGCGGGAACACTGAAGCTTTCTTT.

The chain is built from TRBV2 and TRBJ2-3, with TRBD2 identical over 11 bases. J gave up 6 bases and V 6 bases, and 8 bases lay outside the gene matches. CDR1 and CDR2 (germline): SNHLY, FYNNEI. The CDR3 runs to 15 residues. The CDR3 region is CASRGSSGRSDTQYF. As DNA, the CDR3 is TGTGCCAGCAGGGGGTCTAGCGGGAGGTCGGATACGCAGTATTTT.

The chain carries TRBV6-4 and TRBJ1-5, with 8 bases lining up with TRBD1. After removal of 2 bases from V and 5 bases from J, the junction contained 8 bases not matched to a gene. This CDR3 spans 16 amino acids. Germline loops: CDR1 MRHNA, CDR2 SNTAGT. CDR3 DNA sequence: TGTGCCAGCAGTGACCCGACAGGGGCTACCTATCAGCCCCAGCATTTT. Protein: CASSDPTGATYQPQHF.

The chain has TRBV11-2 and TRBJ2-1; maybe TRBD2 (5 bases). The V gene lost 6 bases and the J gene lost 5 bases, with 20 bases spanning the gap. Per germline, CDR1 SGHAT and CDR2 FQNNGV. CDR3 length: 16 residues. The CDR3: CASRLTGTGPDNEQFF. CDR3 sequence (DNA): TGTGCCAGCAGATTAACGGGAACCGGGCCCGACAATGAGCAGTTCTTC.

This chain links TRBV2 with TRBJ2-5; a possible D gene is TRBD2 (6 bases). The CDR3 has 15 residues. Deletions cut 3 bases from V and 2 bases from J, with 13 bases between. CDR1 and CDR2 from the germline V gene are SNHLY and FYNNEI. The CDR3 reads CASSEGLAVQETQYF. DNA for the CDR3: TGTGCCAGCAGTGAGGGACTGGCCGTTCAAGAGACCCAGTACTTC.

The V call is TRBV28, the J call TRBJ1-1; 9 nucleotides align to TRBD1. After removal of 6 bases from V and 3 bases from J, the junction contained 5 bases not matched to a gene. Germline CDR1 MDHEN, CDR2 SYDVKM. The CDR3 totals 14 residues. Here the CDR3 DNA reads TGTGCCAGCAGCCAACGGACAGGGGACACTGAAGCTTTCTTT. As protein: CASSQRTGDTEAFF.

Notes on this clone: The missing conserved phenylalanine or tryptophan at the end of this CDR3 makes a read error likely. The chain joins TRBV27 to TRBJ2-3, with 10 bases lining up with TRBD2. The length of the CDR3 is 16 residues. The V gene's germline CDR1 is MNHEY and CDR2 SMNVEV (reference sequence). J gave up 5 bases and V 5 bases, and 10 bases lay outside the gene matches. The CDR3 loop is CASSELAGVSVDTQYS. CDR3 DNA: TGTGCCAGCAGTGAGCTAGCGGGAGTGTCTGTAGATACGCAGTATTCT.

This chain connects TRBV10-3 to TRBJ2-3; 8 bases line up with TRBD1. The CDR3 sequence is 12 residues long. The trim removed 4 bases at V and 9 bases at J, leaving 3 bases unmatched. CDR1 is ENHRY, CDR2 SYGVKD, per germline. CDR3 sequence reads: CAISGRQGTQYF. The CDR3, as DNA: TGTGCCATCAGTGGGCGACAGGGGACGCAGTATTTT.

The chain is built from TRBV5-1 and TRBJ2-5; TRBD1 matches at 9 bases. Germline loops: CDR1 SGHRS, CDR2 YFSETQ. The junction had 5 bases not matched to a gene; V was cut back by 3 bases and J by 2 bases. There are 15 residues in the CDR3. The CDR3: CASSSTGGGQETQYF. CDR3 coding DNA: TGCGCCAGCAGCTCCACAGGGGGCGGACAAGAGACCCAGTACTTC.

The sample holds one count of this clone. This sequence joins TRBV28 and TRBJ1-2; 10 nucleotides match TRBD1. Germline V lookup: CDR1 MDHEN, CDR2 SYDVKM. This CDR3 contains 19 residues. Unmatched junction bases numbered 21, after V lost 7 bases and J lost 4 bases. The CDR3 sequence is CASTPPGTGVSVRAYGYTF. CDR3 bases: TGTGCCAGCACTCCACCCGGGACAGGGGTTAGTGTGAGGGCCTATGGCTACACCTTC.

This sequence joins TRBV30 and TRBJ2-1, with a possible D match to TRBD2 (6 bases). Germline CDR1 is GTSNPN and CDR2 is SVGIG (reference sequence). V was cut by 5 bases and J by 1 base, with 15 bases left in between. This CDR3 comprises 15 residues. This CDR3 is CAWGAGRRSYNEQFF. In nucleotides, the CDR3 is TGTGCCTGGGGCGCGGGGCGGAGGTCCTACAATGAGCAGTTCTTC.

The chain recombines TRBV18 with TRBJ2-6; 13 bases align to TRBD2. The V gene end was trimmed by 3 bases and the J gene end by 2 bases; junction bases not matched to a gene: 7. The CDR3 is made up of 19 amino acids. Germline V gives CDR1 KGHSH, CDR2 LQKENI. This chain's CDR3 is CASSPQLAGGPPGANVLTF. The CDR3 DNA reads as TGTGCCAGCTCACCTCAACTAGCGGGAGGGCCGCCTGGGGCCAACGTCCTGACTTTC.

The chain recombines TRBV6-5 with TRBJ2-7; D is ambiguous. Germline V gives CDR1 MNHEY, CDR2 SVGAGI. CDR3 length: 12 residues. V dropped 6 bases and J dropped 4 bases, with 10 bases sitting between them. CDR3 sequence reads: CASRLNAYEQYF. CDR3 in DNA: TGTGCCAGCAGACTAAATGCGTACGAGCAGTACTTC.

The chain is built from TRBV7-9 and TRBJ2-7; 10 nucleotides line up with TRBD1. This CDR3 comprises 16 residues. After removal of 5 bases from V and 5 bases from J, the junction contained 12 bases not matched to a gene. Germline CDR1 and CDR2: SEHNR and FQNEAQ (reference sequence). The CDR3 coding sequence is TGTGCCAGCAGCGGGTCCGGGACAGGGGAAATCCACGAGCAGTACTTC. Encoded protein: CASSGSGTGEIHEQYF. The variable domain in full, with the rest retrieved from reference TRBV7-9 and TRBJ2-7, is DTGVSQNPRHKITKRGQNVTFRCDPISEHNRLYWYRQTLGQGPEFLTYFQNEAQLEKSRLLSDRFSAERPKGSFSTLEIQRTEQGDSAMYLCASSGSGTGEIHEQYFGPGTRLTVT.